This T cell receptor beta chain stems from a study of T-cell memory formation after mild COVID-19. Study-level information: TCR clusters were largely donor specific.

The CDR3 consists of 12 residues. Deletions cut 6 bases from V and 3 bases from J, with 9 bases between. CDR1 and CDR2 from the germline V gene are SGHVS and FNYEAQ. A 5'RACE reaction primed in the constant segment made cDNA libraries of TCR alpha and TCR beta, and these carried sample barcodes and UMIs. One entry per CDR3 protein results from TCRdb running MiXCR on the 5' RACE reads. Among about 560,000 distinct CDR3 sequences, roughly 20% were seen once, and the ten largest hold under 8.5%. This clonotype was recorded at least ten times. As yet, its antigen is unknown. Findings and limits, study-wide: Cross-reactive memory seemingly joined, as some responding clones were found in pre-infection memory. The study found balanced CD4/CD8 in clones contracting day 15 to 85 and a CD4+ lean in later expanders.

This clonotype was obtained from an adult woman who had mild COVID-19 (a few samples of this study predate the infection). Cell type and time point are not known. The chain uses TRBV7-6 and TRBJ2-7; D gene unclear. Sequencing was carried out using PBMCs or a T cell subset sorted from them (not recorded which). CDR3: CASSPDNYEQYF. The CDR3 bases are TGTGCCAGCAGTCCTGACAACTACGAGCAGTACTTC.